The 8 T cell receptor beta chains in this list originate from one sample, sequenced in a study of blood T cell repertoires in COVID-19. The table came from immunoSEQ multiplex PCR; TCRdb's copy has only in-frame clones and leaves some out. In the table there are tens of thousands of clones, approximately 80% of which are singletons. The specimen sequenced was peripheral blood. Every receptor here comes from a man aged 55 to 70 with acute or convalescent COVID-19.

This chain links TRBV11-3 with TRBJ1-1; D remains unclear. This CDR3 contains 16 residues. The V end was cut by 1 base, the J end by 4 bases, with 16 bases between. The germline gives CDR1 SGHNT, CDR2 YENEEA. CDR3 DNA: TGTGCCAGCAGCTTAGCTGGGCCGGACTTAGCCACTGAAGCTTTCTTT. Amino acid sequence: CASSLAGPDLATEAFF.

V gene TRBV11-2 combines with J gene TRBJ1-2, with 7 bases that match TRBD1. The germline V gene encodes CDR1 SGHAT and CDR2 FQNNGV. V gave up 3 bases and J gave up 6 bases; unmatched junction bases: 4. The CDR3 runs 13 residues. The CDR3, as DNA: TGTGCCAGCAGCTTCCAGGACAGGCATGGCTACACCTTC. It codes for CASSFQDRHGYTF.

The rearrangement links TRBV2 to TRBJ1-5; TRBD1 might be the D (5 bases). V gave up 6 bases and J gave up 1 base, with 19 bases separating them. CDR1 is SNHLY and CDR2 is FYNNEI in the germline V gene. This CDR3 is built from 17 residues. The CDR3 DNA is TGTGCCAGCAGGGGACCTGGCGGGATCTTGAGCAATCAGCCCCAGCATTTT. This translates into CASRGPGGILSNQPQHF.

The chain links TRBV19 to TRBJ2-1; tentative D call: TRBD1 (6 bases). V was pared by 1 base and J by 9 bases, with 10 bases between. The CDR3 is 13 residues long. CDR1 and CDR2 from the germline V gene are LNHDA and SQIVND (reference sequence). The CDR3 spells CASSIGTGSEQFF. The CDR3 DNA follows: TGTGCCAGTAGTATAGGAACAGGGTCTGAGCAGTTCTTC.

V usage is TRBV6-2 or TRBV6-3 and J usage is TRBJ1-1; TRBD1 matches 8 bases. The trim removed 4 bases at V and 4 bases at J, leaving 8 bases unmatched. The CDR3 extends over 15 amino acids. Germline V gives CDR1 MNHEY, CDR2 SVGEGT. The CDR3 DNA sequence: TGTGCCAGCAGTTCGGACAGGGATCGCGGCACTGAAGCTTTCTTT. Protein: CASSSDRDRGTEAFF.

V is TRBV4-1 and J is TRBJ2-1, with TRBD1 matching over 7 bases. There are 15 residues in the CDR3. With 3 bases clipped from V and 7 bases from J, the junction kept 9 bases outside the gene matches. Germline CDR1 is MGHRA and CDR2 is YSYEKL. As DNA, the CDR3 is TGCGCCAGCAGCCAGGGAGACAGGGTAGGGAATGAGCAGTTCTTC. Its protein product is CASSQGDRVGNEQFF.

The chain recombines TRBV3-1 (or the pseudogene TRBV3-2) with TRBJ2-5, with 9 bases that match TRBD2. V shed 2 bases and J 5 bases; nucleotides not matched to a gene: 6. Germline V gene sequence: CDR1 LGHDT, CDR2 YNNKEL (reference sequence). CDR3 length: 15 residues. CDR3 sequence reads: CASSQLAGAGETQYF. CDR3 nucleotide sequence: TGTGCCAGCAGCCAATTAGCGGGGGCGGGGGAGACCCAGTACTTC.

This chain joins TRBV19 and TRBJ2-1; 8 bases align to TRBD1. The CDR3 is 15 amino acids. Germline values: CDR1 LNHDA, CDR2 SQIVND (reference sequence). Unmatched junction bases numbered 14, after V lost 6 bases and J lost 10 bases. This CDR3 reads CASSISFGQGREQFF. CDR3 nucleotide sequence: TGTGCCAGTAGCATCAGCTTTGGACAGGGCCGGGAGCAGTTCTTC.